One and the same sample provided the 19 T cell receptor beta chains below, sequenced in a study of T cell responses to AZD1222 COVID-19 vaccine. Some clones are missing from TCRdb's copy, which holds only in-frame ones; the method was immunoSEQ multiplex PCR. The table lists more than 70,000 clones, roughly 85% of them singletons. Specimen: peripheral blood, collected on day 0 of AZD1222 vaccination. The receptors here all came from an adult in good health.

The chain combines TRBV5-1 with TRBJ1-2; weak D call: TRBD1 (6 bases). V was pared by 0 bases and J by 7 bases, with 10 bases between. The CDR3 runs 13 residues. CDR1 is SGHRS and CDR2 is YFSETQ in the germline V gene. The CDR3 sequence is CASSLVEGGGYTF. CDR3 bases: TGCGCCAGCAGCTTGGTAGAGGGGGGTGGCTACACCTTC.

The chain recombines TRBV11-3 with TRBJ2-1; D not certain. Trimming pared 3 bases from V and 3 bases from J, leaving 15 bases between. This CDR3 is built from 16 residues. The germline V gene has CDR1 SGHNT and CDR2 YENEEA. This chain's CDR3 is CASSLIDFLGYNEQFF. CDR3 in DNA: TGTGCCAGCAGCTTGATTGACTTCTTAGGCTACAATGAGCAGTTCTTC.

The rearrangement uses TRBV7-2 and TRBJ2-1; 8 positions match TRBD2. V lost 5 bases, J lost 8 bases, and 20 bases stayed unmatched. The CDR3 sequence is 18 residues long. Germline CDR1 is SGHTA and CDR2 is FQGNSA. The CDR3 DNA is TGTGCCAGCAGCCGTACACCAGCCCAGCGGGAGATCGTCGATGAGCAGTTCTTC. Its translation: CASSRTPAQREIVDEQFF.

V is TRBV4-3 and J is TRBJ2-7; D not certain. The ends were cut back, 0 bases at V and 1 base at J, with 13 bases in the middle. Germline V gene data show CDR1 as LGHNA and CDR2 as YSLEER. The CDR3 is made up of 16 amino acids. The CDR3 DNA reads as TGCGCCAGCAGCCAAGATCGGGCACAGTCGTCCTACGAGCAGTACTTC. Translated: CASSQDRAQSSYEQYF.

V is TRBV15 and J is TRBJ2-5, with D perhaps matching TRBD1 (6 bases). Germline V gives CDR1 LNHNV, CDR2 YYDKDF (reference sequence). CDR3 size: 13 residues. V was shortened by 6 bases and J by 3 bases, with 11 bases between the two germline ends. DNA for the CDR3: TGTGCCACCAGACAGGGAACTGAAGAGACCCAGTACTTC. It translates to CATRQGTEETQYF.

V gene TRBV10-3 combines with J gene TRBJ2-7; a weak D match, TRBD2 (6 bases). Trimming removed 4 bases from V and 2 bases from J, with 15 bases in between. The V gene's germline CDR1 is ENHRY and CDR2 SYGVKD. This CDR3 spans 15 amino acids. The CDR3 region is CAISATGTLPYEQYF. The CDR3 DNA is TGTGCCATCAGTGCCACCGGGACTTTACCCTACGAGCAGTACTTC.

This chain's CDR3 is CASSSPGVEKLFF. CDR3 in DNA: TGTGCCAGCAGCTCGCCGGGTGTGGAAAAACTGTTTTTT. The genes are TRBV7-2 and TRBJ1-4; D not resolved. In germline, CDR1 is SGHTA, CDR2 FQGNSA. The V and J ends lost 4 bases and 8 bases respectively, with 11 bases between them. The CDR3 covers 13 residues.

The chain combines TRBV28 with TRBJ2-1; 8 nucleotides align to TRBD2. CDR1 and CDR2 from the germline V gene are MDHEN and SYDVKM. Trimming took 1 base from V and 8 from J; bases not matched to a gene: 4. The length of the CDR3 is 14 residues. The CDR3 sequence: CASSLSGGPYEQFF. Written as DNA, the CDR3 is TGTGCCAGCAGTTTATCGGGAGGGCCGTATGAGCAGTTCTTC.

The chain joins TRBV19 to TRBJ1-5, with D possibly matching TRBD1 (6 bases). V was pared by 5 bases and J by 1 base, with 12 bases between. The CDR3 has 15 residues. Germline CDR1 reads LNHDA; CDR2 reads SQIVND (reference sequence). This chain's CDR3 is CASSVQGRSNQPQHF. Here the CDR3 DNA reads TGTGCCAGTAGTGTACAGGGTCGCAGCAATCAGCCCCAGCATTTT.

This chain uses TRBV5-1 with TRBJ1-1; D call uncertain. Germline V gene data show CDR1 as SGHRS and CDR2 as YFSETQ. V was trimmed by 6 bases and J by 0 bases, leaving 12 bases between them. The CDR3 runs to 14 residues. CDR3 loop: CASTLDPMNTEAFF. The CDR3 DNA sequence: TGCGCCAGCACCCTTGACCCCATGAACACTGAAGCTTTCTTT. Looking up the rest from reference TRBV5-1 and TRBJ1-1 gives the full variable domain: KAGVTQTPRYLIKTRGQQVTLSCSPISGHRSVSWYQQTPGQGLQFLFEYFSETQRNKGNFPGRFSGRQFSNSRSEMNVSTLELGDSALYLCASTLDPMNTEAFFGQGTRLTVV.

The CDR3 nucleotides read TGTGCCAGCTCACCCTCGATAGGGGGACAGGGGACCGACGAGCAGTACTTC. As protein: CASSPSIGGQGTDEQYF. V is TRBV18 and J is TRBJ2-7, with 10 bases lining up with TRBD1. V gave up 3 bases and J gave up 5 bases; unmatched junction bases: 13. This CDR3 has 17 amino acids. CDR1 is KGHSH and CDR2 is LQKENI in the germline V gene.

The chain employs TRBV5-6 and TRBJ2-1; D is unresolved. The CDR3 sequence is 14 residues long. CDR1 SGHDT and CDR2 YYEEEE come from the germline V gene. V was trimmed by 0 bases and J by 6 bases, leaving 10 bases between them. CDR3 DNA: TGTGCCAGCAGCTTGGTACCCCAGAGCAATGAGCAGTTCTTC. This codes for CASSLVPQSNEQFF. Looking up the rest from reference TRBV5-6 and TRBJ2-1 gives the full variable domain: DAGVTQSPTHLIKTRGQQVTLRCSPKSGHDTVSWYQQALGQGPQFIFQYYEEEERQRGNFPDRFSGHQFPNYSSELNVNALLLGDSALYLCASSLVPQSNEQFFGPGTRLTVL.

The chain couples TRBV11-1 to TRBJ2-1; perhaps TRBD2 as D (5 bases). This CDR3 is 15 amino acids long. Trimming removed 0 bases at V and 4 bases at J, with 10 bases between. CDR1 and CDR2 from the germline V gene are SGHAT and FQDESV (reference sequence). The CDR3 coding sequence is TGTGCCAGCAGCTTAGCGAGCGGAGCTTACAATGAGCAGTTCTTC. This gives the protein CASSLASGAYNEQFF.

The chain links TRBV19 to TRBJ2-3; 11 nucleotides match TRBD2. CDR1 is LNHDA, CDR2 SQIVND, per germline (reference sequence). This CDR3 has 15 residues. J lost 3 bases, V lost 2 bases, and 1 base had no gene match. The CDR3 nucleotides read TGTGCCAGTAGTATACTAGCGGGAGGTACAGATACGCAGTATTTT. Protein: CASSILAGGTDTQYF.

DNA for the CDR3: TGTGCCAGCAGCCGTATACCAGGCGGGGATTACAATGAGCAGTTCTTC. It codes for CASSRIPGGDYNEQFF. V and J are TRBV28 and TRBJ2-1; D might be TRBD2 (6 bases). Per germline, CDR1 MDHEN and CDR2 SYDVKM. V lost 6 bases and J lost 4, with 19 bases in between. The CDR3 is made up of 16 amino acids.

The CDR3 reads CASSASKGHNQPQHF. CDR3 bases: TGTGCCAGCAGCGCATCAAAGGGACACAATCAGCCCCAGCATTTT. The chain employs TRBV7-2 and TRBJ1-5; the D gene is possibly TRBD1 (6 bases). V dropped 5 bases and J dropped 3 bases, with 14 bases sitting between them. This CDR3 is built from 15 residues. In germline, CDR1 is SGHTA, CDR2 FQGNSA.

This clone showed up just once. The chain couples TRBV28 to TRBJ2-7; 12 bases agree with TRBD2. The CDR3 runs 17 residues. The ends lost 5 bases at V and 0 bases at J; junction bases unmatched: 8. Per the germline V gene, CDR1 is MDHEN and CDR2 is SYDVKM. This chain's CDR3 is CASSHYGLAGISYEQYF. CDR3 nucleotides: TGTGCCAGCAGTCACTACGGACTAGCGGGAATCTCCTACGAGCAGTACTTC.

V and J are TRBV2 and TRBJ1-4; TRBD1 might be the D (5 bases). The CDR3 sequence is 14 residues long. Germline CDR1 reads SNHLY; CDR2 reads FYNNEI. The ends were cut back, 4 bases at V and 8 bases at J, with 14 bases in the middle. In DNA, the CDR3 is TGTGCCAGCAGTGGGACATCTACCAGGGAAAAACTGTTTTTT. As protein: CASSGTSTREKLFF.

This clone was observed a handful of times. The chain links TRBV12-3 or TRBV12-4 to TRBJ1-1, with unresolved D. V dropped 3 bases and J dropped 7 bases, with 12 bases sitting between them. The CDR3 totals 13 residues. The CDR3 is CASSFQNELEAFF. CDR3 DNA: TGTGCCAGCAGTTTCCAGAATGAACTTGAAGCTTTCTTT.